This paragraph covers one TCR beta chain sequence. TCRdb used MiXCR to reprocess the 5' RACE reads, holding one entry per CDR3 protein. Found here are approximately 77,000 distinct CDR3 sequences, around 16% of them singletons; the top ten hold approximately 12%. The entry originates in a study of early T cells in non-severe SARS-CoV-2 infection. With 6 bases clipped from V and 3 bases from J, the junction kept 13 bases outside the gene matches. CDR3 size: 16 residues. Germline assignment: CDR1 ENHRY and CDR2 SYGVKD. The V call is TRBV10-3, the J call TRBJ2-7; 8 bases agree with TRBD1. This clonotype was obtained from an adult who was a healthcare worker with PCR-confirmed SARS-CoV-2 infection or an uninfected control (not recorded which). Sequenced sample: whole blood. The CDR3 sequence is CAIRGASGGAGYEQYF. Here the CDR3 DNA reads TGTGCCATCAGGGGAGCCTCAGGGGGCGCGGGCTACGAGCAGTACTTC.